Listed below are T cell receptor beta chains from one sample, sequenced in a study of beta chain features in type 1 diabetes. Here immunoSEQ multiplex PCR was the method, and the copy in TCRdb shows in-frame clones only, minus some. The sample has 310,000 or so clones, about 15% seen once. The sequenced material came from naive CD4+ T cells from blood. Every receptor here comes from a young man with type 1 diabetes. CDR3s include the opening cysteine and the closing phenylalanine or tryptophan. The D gene is left open where the match is weak. Rows may omit the clone size; those that give it use once, few, many or a size class.

>TRBV5-5|-|TRBD1|TRBJ1-1
CASRPPGGKTEAFF
TGTGCCAGCAGACCCCCAGGGGGAAAAACTGAAGCTTTCTTT
>TRBV28|-|-|TRBJ2-7
CASSPGPGANSYEQYF
TGTGCCAGCAGTCCCGGGCCAGGGGCGAACTCCTACGAGCAGTACTTC
>TRBV28|-|TRBD2|TRBJ2-3
CASGLSGRPTDTQYF
TGTGCCAGCGGCTTGAGCGGGAGGCCCACAGATACGCAGTATTTT
>TRBV4-3|-|-|TRBJ2-3
CASGRTEIDTQYF
TGCGCCAGCGGCCGGACAGAAATAGATACGCAGTATTTT
>TRBV19|few|-|TRBJ2-7
CASSMGGRITYEQYF
TGTGCCAGTAGTATGGGGGGTAGGATCACCTACGAGCAGTACTTC
>TRBV19|once|-|TRBJ2-2
CASSTYRVDITGELFF
TGTGCCAGTAGTACATACAGGGTGGATATCACCGGGGAGCTGTTTTTT
>TRBV2|few|-|TRBJ2-5
CASRARETETQYF
TGTGCCAGCAGAGCCCGGGAGACGGAGACCCAGTACTTC
>TRBV19|few|TRBD1|TRBJ2-2
CASGTANTGELFF
TGTGCCAGTGGGACAGCGAACACCGGGGAGCTGTTTTTT
>TRBV7-2|-|TRBD1|TRBJ1-3
CASSPSGQGAGGNTIYF
TGTGCCAGCAGCCCGTCAGGACAGGGGGCTGGCGGAAACACCATATATTTT
>TRBV7-2|-|-|TRBJ2-3
CASSLAPGPSTDTQYF
TGTGCCAGCAGCTTAGCCCCAGGCCCTAGCACAGATACGCAGTATTTT
>TRBV6-5|-|-|TRBJ2-2
CASSYSTGDWELFF
TGTGCCAGCAGTTACTCTACAGGGGACTGGGAGCTGTTTTTT
>TRBV5-1|-|-|TRBJ2-3
CASSLRQDTDTQYF
TGCGCCAGCAGCTTACGACAGGACACAGATACGCAGTATTTT
>TRBV29-1|-|-|TRBJ2-7
CSVEVGQGGEQYF
TGCAGCGTTGAAGTGGGGCAGGGAGGCGAGCAGTACTTC
>TRBV5-4|-|-|TRBJ2-7
CASSYDRIYEQYF
TGTGCCAGCAGCTATGACAGGATCTACGAGCAGTACTTC
>TRBV29-1|few|TRBD1|TRBJ2-1
CSVDRTGLGNNEQFF
TGCAGCGTTGATCGGACAGGGCTAGGGAACAATGAGCAGTTCTTC
>TRBV7-2|few|TRBD1|TRBJ1-1
CASNFDRDNTEAFF
TGTGCCAGCAACTTCGACAGGGATAACACTGAAGCTTTCTTT
>TRBV5-4|-|-|TRBJ2-3
CASSLGSGGITDTQYF
TGTGCCAGCAGCTTGGGGTCAGGGGGGATCACAGATACGCAGTATTTT
>TRBV7-2|few|TRBD1|TRBJ2-1
CASSTLRGHEQFF
TGTGCCAGCAGTACCTTAAGGGGGCATGAGCAGTTCTTC
>TRBV5-1|few|-|TRBJ1-1
CASTGVEAFF
TGCGCCAGCACCGGGGTTGAAGCTTTCTTT
>TRBV27|-|TRBD2|TRBJ2-3
CASSQRGVSTDTQYF
TGTGCCAGCAGCCAGCGGGGGGTTAGCACAGATACGCAGTATTTT
>TRBV9|-|TRBD2|TRBJ2-1
CASSVLSGSSYNEQFF
TGTGCCAGCAGCGTTCTTAGCGGGAGCTCCTACAATGAGCAGTTCTTC
>TRBV28|few|-|TRBJ2-7
CASTRAGQTYEQYF
TGTGCCAGCACCCGGGCAGGACAAACCTACGAGCAGTACTTC
>TRBV18|-|-|TRBJ1-2
CASSPPGVGGNGYTF
TGTGCCAGCTCACCACCCGGTGTCGGGGGTAATGGCTACACCTTC
>TRBV4-3|-|-|TRBJ2-1
CASSPGLDLAHEQFF
TGCGCCAGCAGCCCAGGACTCGATTTGGCCCATGAGCAGTTCTTC
>TRBV19|-|TRBD1|TRBJ2-2
CASNPGTGRGVTGELFF
TGTGCCAGTAACCCCGGGACAGGGCGTGGTGTAACCGGGGAGCTGTTTTTT
>TRBV18|once|TRBD2|TRBJ2-7
CASSPQVGLEGYEQYF
TGTGCCAGCTCACCACAGGTCGGACTAGAGGGCTACGAGCAGTACTTC
>TRBV28|few|-|TRBJ2-1
CASSLPSSYNEQFF
TGTGCCAGCAGTTTGCCTAGCTCCTACAATGAGCAGTTCTTC
>TRBV30|few|TRBD2|TRBJ2-7
CAWGGDSYEQYF
TGTGCCTGGGGGGGGGATTCCTACGAGCAGTACTTC
>TRBV15|few|TRBD1|TRBJ2-3
CATSRATGYTDTQYF
TGTGCCACCAGCAGAGCGACAGGGTACACAGATACGCAGTATTTT